The T cell receptor beta chain under discussion was sequenced for a study of blood T cell repertoires in COVID-19. Assay: immunoSEQ multiplex PCR; the TCRdb copy retains only in-frame clones and omits some. The top ten hold around 13% of the sample, which has 170,000 or so clones, just under 90% seen once. CDR3 length: 12 residues. Losses at the gene ends were 5 bases for V and 3 bases for J; bases not matched to a gene: 4. Per the germline V gene, CDR1 is SQVTM and CDR2 is ANQGSEA. This TCR derives from a woman in her 70s with COVID-19, enrolled during active disease. The V gene is TRBV29-1, the J gene TRBJ2-7; the match to TRBD1 covers 7 bases. The sample consisted of peripheral blood. The CDR3: CSVFTGDYEQYF. The CDR3 DNA is TGCAGCGTTTTTACAGGGGACTACGAGCAGTACTTC.